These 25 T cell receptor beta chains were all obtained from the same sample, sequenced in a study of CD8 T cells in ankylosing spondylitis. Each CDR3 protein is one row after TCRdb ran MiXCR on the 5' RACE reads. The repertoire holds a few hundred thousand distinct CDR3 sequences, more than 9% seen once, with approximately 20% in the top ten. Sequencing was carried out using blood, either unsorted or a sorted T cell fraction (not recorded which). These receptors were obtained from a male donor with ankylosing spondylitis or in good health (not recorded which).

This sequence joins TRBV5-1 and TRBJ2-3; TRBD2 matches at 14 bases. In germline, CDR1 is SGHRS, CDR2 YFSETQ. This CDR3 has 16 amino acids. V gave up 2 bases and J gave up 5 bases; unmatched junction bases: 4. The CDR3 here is CASSLGTSGGKDTQYF. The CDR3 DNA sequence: TGCGCCAGCAGCTTAGGGACTAGCGGGGGTAAAGATACGCAGTATTTT.

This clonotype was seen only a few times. CDR3 loop: CASSLGARGGTDTQYF. CDR3 nucleotides: TGCGCCAGCAGCTTGGGAGCGCGGGGCGGCACAGATACGCAGTATTTT. The chain is built from TRBV5-1 and TRBJ2-3, with D possibly matching TRBD2 (6 bases). This CDR3 has 16 amino acids. V lost 0 bases and J 1 base, leaving 12 bases between the germline ends. The germline CDR1 and CDR2 sequences are SGHRS and YFSETQ.

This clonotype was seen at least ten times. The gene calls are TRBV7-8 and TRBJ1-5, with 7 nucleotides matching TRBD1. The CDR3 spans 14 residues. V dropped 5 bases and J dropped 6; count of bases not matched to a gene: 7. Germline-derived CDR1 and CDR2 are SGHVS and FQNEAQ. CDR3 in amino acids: CASSPPQGSQPQHF. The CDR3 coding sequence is TGTGCCAGCAGCCCGCCACAGGGGTCTCAGCCCCAGCATTTT. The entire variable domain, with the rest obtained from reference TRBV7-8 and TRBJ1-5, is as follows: GAGVSQSPRYKVAKRGQDVALRCDPISGHVSLFWYQQALGQGPEFLTYFQNEAQLDKSGLPSDRFFAERPEGSVSTLKIQRTQQEDSAVYLCASSPPQGSQPQHFGDGTRLSIL.

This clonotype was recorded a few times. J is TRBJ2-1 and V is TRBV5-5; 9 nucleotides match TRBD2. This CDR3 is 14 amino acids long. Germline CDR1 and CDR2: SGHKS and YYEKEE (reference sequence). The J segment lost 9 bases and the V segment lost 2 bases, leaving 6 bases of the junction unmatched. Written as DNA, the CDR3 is TGTGCCAGCAGCTTTGAACTAGCGGGTGGTGAGCAGTTCTTC. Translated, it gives CASSFELAGGEQFF. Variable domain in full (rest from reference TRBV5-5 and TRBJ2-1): DAGVTQSPTHLIKTRGQQVTLRCSPISGHKSVSWYQQVLGQGPQFIFQYYEKEERGRGNFPDRFSARQFPNYSSELNVNALLLGDSALYLCASSFELAGGEQFFGPGTRLTVL.

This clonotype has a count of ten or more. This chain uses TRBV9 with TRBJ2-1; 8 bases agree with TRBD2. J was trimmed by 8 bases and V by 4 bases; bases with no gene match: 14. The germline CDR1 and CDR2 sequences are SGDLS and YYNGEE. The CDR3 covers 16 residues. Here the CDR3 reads CASSTPSPGGPDEQFF. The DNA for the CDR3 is TGTGCCAGCAGCACCCCCTCCCCGGGGGGGCCTGATGAGCAGTTCTTC.

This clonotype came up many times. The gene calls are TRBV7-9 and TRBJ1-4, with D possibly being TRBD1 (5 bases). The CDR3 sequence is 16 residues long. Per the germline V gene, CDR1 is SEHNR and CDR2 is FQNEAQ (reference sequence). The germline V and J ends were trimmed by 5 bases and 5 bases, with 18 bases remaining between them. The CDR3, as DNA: TGTGCCAGCAGCCCTATTGGGGGACGGCGAAATGAAAAACTGTTTTTT. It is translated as CASSPIGGRRNEKLFF.

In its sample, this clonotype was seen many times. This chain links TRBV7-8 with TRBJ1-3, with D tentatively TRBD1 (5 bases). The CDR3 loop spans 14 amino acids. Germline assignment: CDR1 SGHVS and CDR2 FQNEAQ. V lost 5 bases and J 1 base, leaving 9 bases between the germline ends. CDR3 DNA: TGTGCCAGCAGCAGCAGGGAGTCTGGAAACACCATATATTTT. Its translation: CASSSRESGNTIYF.

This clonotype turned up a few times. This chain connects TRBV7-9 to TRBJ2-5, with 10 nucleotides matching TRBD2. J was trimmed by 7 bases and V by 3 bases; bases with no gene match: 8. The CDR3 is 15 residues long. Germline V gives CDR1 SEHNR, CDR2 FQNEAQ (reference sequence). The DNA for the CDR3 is TGTGCCAGCAGCTTGTCTAGCGGGGGATCGGGGACCCAGTACTTC. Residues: CASSLSSGGSGTQYF.

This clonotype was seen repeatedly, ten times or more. The CDR3 loop is CASSLDGRQNTEAFF. CDR3 bases: TGCGCCAGCAGCTTGGACGGGCGCCAGAACACTGAAGCTTTCTTT. The chain recombines TRBV5-1 with TRBJ1-1, with D hard to call. Germline V gene lookup returns CDR1 SGHRS and CDR2 YFSETQ. This CDR3 is 15 amino acids long. Trimming shortened V by 0 bases and J by 1 base, and 10 bases separated the two germline ends. The complete variable domain, with remaining parts taken from reference TRBV5-1 and TRBJ1-1, reads KAGVTQTPRYLIKTRGQQVTLSCSPISGHRSVSWYQQTPGQGLQFLFEYFSETQRNKGNFPGRFSGRQFSNSRSEMNVSTLELGDSALYLCASSLDGRQNTEAFFGQGTRLTVV.

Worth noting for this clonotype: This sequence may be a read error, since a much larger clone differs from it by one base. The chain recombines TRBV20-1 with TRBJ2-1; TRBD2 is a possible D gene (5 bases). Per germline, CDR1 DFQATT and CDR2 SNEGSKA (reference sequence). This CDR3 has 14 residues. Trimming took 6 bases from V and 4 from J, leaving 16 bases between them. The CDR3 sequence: CSASLELGYNEQFF. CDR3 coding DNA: TGCAGTGCGTCACTAGAGCTGGGGTACAATGAGCAGTTCTTC.

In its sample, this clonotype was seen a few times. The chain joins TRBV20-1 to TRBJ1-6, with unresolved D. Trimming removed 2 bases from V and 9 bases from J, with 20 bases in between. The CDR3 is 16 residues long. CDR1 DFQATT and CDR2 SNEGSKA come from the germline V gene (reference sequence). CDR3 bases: TGCAGTGCTAGACACGCAACCGGGCCGTCTAGTTCACCCCTCCACTTT. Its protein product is CSARHATGPSSSPLHF.

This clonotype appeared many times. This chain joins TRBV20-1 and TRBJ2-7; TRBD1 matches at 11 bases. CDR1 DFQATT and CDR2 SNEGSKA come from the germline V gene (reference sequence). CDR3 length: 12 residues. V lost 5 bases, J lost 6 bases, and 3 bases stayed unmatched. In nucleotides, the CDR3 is TGCAGTGCTGGACAGGGGGCGGGCGAGCAGTACTTC. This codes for CSAGQGAGEQYF.

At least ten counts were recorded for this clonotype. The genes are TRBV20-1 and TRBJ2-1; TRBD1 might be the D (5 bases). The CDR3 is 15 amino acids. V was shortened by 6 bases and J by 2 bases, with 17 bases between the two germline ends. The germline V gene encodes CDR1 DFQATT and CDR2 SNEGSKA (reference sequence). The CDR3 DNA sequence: TGCAGTGCCTCAGCCCCTCAGGGCACCTACAATGAGCAGTTCTTC. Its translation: CSASAPQGTYNEQFF.

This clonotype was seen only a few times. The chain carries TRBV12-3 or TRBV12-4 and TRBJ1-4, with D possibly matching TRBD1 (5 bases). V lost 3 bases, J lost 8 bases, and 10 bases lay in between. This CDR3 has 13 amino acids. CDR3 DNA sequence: TGTGCCAGCAGTTTGGGGCGTGGAGAAAAACTGTTTTTT. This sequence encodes CASSLGRGEKLFF.

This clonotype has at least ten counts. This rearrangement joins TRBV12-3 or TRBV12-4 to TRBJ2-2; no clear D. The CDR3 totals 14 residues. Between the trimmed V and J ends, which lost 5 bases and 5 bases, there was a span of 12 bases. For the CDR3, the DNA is TGTGCCAGCAGTCCCGGACGGGTTACCGGGGAGCTGTTTTTT. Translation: CASSPGRVTGELFF.

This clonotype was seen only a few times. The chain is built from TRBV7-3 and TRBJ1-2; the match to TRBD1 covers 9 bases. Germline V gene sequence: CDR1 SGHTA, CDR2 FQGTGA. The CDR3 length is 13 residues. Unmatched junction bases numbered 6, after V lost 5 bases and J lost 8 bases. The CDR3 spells CASSLWGTGGYTF. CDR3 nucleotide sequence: TGTGCCAGCAGCCTATGGGGGACAGGGGGCTACACCTTC.

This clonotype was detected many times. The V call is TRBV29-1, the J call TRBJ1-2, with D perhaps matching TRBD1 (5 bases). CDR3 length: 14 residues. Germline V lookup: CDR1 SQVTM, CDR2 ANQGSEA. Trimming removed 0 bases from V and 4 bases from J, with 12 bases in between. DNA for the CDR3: TGCAGCGTTGAAGACAGGGTTGATAGCTATGGCTACACCTTC. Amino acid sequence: CSVEDRVDSYGYTF.

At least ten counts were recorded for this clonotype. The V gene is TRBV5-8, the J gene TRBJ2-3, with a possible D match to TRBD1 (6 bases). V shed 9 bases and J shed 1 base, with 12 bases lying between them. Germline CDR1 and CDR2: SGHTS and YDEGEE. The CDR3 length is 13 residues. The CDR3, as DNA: TGTGCCAATAGACAGGCAGGCACAGATACGCAGTATTTT. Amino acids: CANRQAGTDTQYF. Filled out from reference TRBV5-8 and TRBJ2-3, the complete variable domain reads EAGVTQSPTHLIKTRGQQATLRCSPISGHTSVYWYQQALGLGLQFLLWYDEGEERNRGNFPPRFSGRQFPNYSSELNVNALELEDSALYLCANRQAGTDTQYFGPGTRLTVL.

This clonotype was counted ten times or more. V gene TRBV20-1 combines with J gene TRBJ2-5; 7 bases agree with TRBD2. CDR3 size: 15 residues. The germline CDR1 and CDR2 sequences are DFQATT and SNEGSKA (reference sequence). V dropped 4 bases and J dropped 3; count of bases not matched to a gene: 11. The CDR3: CSATIPGLLKETQYF. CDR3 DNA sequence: TGCAGTGCTACAATACCGGGACTACTAAAAGAGACCCAGTACTTC.

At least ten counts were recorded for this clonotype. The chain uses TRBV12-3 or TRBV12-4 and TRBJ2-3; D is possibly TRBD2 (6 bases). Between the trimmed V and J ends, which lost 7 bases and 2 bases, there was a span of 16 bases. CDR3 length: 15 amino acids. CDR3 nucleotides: TGTGCCAGCACCGATACGGGGGAATACACAGATACGCAGTATTTT. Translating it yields CASTDTGEYTDTQYF.

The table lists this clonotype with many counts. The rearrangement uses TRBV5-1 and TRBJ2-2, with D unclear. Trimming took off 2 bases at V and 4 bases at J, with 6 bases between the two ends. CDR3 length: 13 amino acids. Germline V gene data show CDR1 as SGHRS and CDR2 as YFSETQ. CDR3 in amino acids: CASSFQFTGELFF. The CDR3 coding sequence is TGCGCCAGCAGCTTTCAGTTCACCGGGGAGCTGTTTTTT.

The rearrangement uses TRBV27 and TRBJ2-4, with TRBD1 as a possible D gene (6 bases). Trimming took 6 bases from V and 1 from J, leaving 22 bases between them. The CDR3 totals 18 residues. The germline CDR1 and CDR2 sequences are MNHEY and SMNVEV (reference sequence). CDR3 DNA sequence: TGTGCCAGCAGCTCTTGGACAGACCGTAAAAAGGCCAAAAACATTCAGTACTTC. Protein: CASSSWTDRKKAKNIQYF.

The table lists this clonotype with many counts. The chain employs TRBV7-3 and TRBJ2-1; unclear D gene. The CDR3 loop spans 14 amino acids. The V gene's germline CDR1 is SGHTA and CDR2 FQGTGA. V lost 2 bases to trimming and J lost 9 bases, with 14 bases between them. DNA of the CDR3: TGTGCCAGCAGCTTATATGGGGTCTTAGGTGAGCAGTTCTTC. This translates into CASSLYGVLGEQFF.

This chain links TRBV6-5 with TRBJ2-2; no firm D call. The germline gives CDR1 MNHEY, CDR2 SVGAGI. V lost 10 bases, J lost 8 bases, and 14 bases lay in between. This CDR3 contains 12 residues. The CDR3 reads CATHLGPGELFF. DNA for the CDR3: TGTGCCACCCATCTTGGTCCTGGGGAGCTGTTTTTT.

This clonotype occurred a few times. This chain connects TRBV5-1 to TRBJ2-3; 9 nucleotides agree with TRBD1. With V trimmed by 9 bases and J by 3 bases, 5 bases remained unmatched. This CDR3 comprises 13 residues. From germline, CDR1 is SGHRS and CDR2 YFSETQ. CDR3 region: CATGTGQTDTQYF. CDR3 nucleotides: TGCGCCACTGGGACAGGGCAAACAGATACGCAGTATTTT.